The present T cell receptor beta chain was sequenced within a study of shared clonotypes between healthy human individuals. The assay was immunoSEQ multiplex PCR, and TCRdb's table has in-frame clones only and misses some. The data hold more than 400,000 clones, with 90% to 96% observed a single time. Trimming took off 2 bases at V and 2 bases at J, with 10 bases between the two ends. CDR3 length equals 14 residues. Germline CDR1 MDHEN, CDR2 SYDVKM. This clone came up once. The V call is TRBV28, the J call TRBJ2-7; D not certain. The specimen sequenced was naive CD4+ T cells sorted from blood. The subset is: CD45RA+ positively selected. The sequence was collected from a woman in her 30s in good health. The CDR3 sequence: CASSLSARTYEQYF. CDR3 sequence (DNA): TGTGCCAGCAGTTTAAGTGCACGAACCTACGAGCAGTACTTC.